Below, one TCR beta chain is given with its context. These data are taken from a study of CD8 T cells in ankylosing spondylitis. Scientists made TCR beta libraries using quantitative 5'-RACE with molecular barcodes. TCRdb passed the 5' RACE reads through MiXCR, listing each CDR3 protein once. The sample records over 130,000 distinct CDR3 sequences, under 45% being singletons. This clonotype was sampled from a male donor with ankylosing spondylitis. The sequenced sample was synovial fluid, either unsorted or a sorted T cell fraction (not recorded which).

For the CDR3, the DNA is TGTGCCAGCAGTGAAGGGTTATCTGGGGCCAACGTCCTGACTTTC. Amino acids: CASSEGLSGANVLTF. The chain joins TRBV6-1 to TRBJ2-6; D gene unclear. This CDR3 region has 15 residues. Per germline, CDR1 MNHNS and CDR2 SASEGT. V was clipped by 1 base and J by 1 base, with 5 bases between them.